Following are 18 T cell receptor beta chains from one sample sequenced in a study of OX40 agonist ivuxolimab in advanced cancers. The data were produced by immunoSEQ multiplex PCR, yet TCRdb's version contains in-frame clones alone and is incomplete. The sample shows about 58,000 clones, approximately 75% of them seen only once. The sample was CD4+ or CD8+ T cells sorted from blood, taken in a trial of the OX40 agonist ivuxolimab. The receptors stem from an adult with an advanced solid tumor such as melanoma, head and neck, liver or kidney cancer.

The chain employs TRBV11-2 and TRBJ1-2; D is ambiguous. Germline CDR1 is SGHAT and CDR2 is FQNNGV. This CDR3 contains 15 residues. Between the trimmed V and J ends, which lost 4 bases and 2 bases, there was a span of 14 bases. The CDR3 loop is CASSSLRRENYGYTF. The CDR3 DNA follows: TGTGCCAGCAGCTCTCTACGACGGGAAAACTATGGCTACACCTTC.

The V gene is TRBV6-4, the J gene TRBJ2-1, with 8 bases matching TRBD1. The junction had 11 bases not matched to a gene; V was cut back by 4 bases and J by 6 bases. Germline values: CDR1 MRHNA, CDR2 SNTAGT. This CDR3 comprises 16 residues. CDR3 nucleotide sequence: TGTGCCAGCAGTGCTCAGCCCGGGACAGGTGGCAATGAGCAGTTCTTC. Encoded protein: CASSAQPGTGGNEQFF.

The chain's CDR3 is CASSFLNHGDSPLHF. CDR3 bases: TGTGCCAGCAGCTTTCTGAATCATGGGGATTCACCCCTCCACTTT. J is TRBJ1-6 and V is TRBV7-9, with D unresolved. The ends were cut back, 3 bases at V and 8 bases at J, with 14 bases in the middle. The CDR3 is 15 amino acids. The germline gives CDR1 SEHNR, CDR2 FQNEAQ (reference sequence).

This clone was counted a single time. The chain joins TRBV11-3 to TRBJ2-1; 8 positions match TRBD2. The CDR3 extends over 15 amino acids. Germline CDR1 is SGHNT and CDR2 is YENEEA. The J segment lost 4 bases and the V segment lost 3 bases, leaving 5 bases of the junction unmatched. The CDR3 loop is CASSFSGEVYNEQFF. The CDR3 bases are TGTGCCAGCAGCTTTAGCGGGGAGGTATACAATGAGCAGTTCTTC.

The chain carries TRBV2 and TRBJ2-7, with D tentatively TRBD2 (5 bases). Germline lookup yields CDR1 SNHLY and CDR2 FYNNEI. This CDR3 contains 17 residues. V was clipped by 8 bases and J by 5 bases, with 28 bases between them. The CDR3 is CASLQRGVPRFGDEQYF. The CDR3 DNA follows: TGTGCCAGCCTACAGCGTGGGGTCCCACGGTTCGGGGACGAGCAGTACTTC.

The chain couples TRBV5-1 to TRBJ2-1, with TRBD2 as a possible D gene (7 bases). The CDR3 spans 16 residues. CDR1 and CDR2 (germline): SGHRS, YFSETQ. V dropped 4 bases and J dropped 0 bases, with 14 bases sitting between them. CDR3 sequence reads: CASSREGHSSYNEQFF. CDR3 in DNA: TGCGCCAGCAGCAGGGAGGGACATAGCTCCTACAATGAGCAGTTCTTC.

The chain links TRBV7-9 to TRBJ2-5; 9 bases match TRBD1. Germline V lookup: CDR1 SEHNR, CDR2 FQNEAQ (reference sequence). The V gene end was trimmed by 4 bases and the J gene end by 6 bases; junction bases not matched to a gene: 12. CDR3 length: 16 amino acids. CDR3 DNA: TGTGCCAGCAGCTCCCGACAGGGACAGGGATATCAGACCCAGTACTTC. This translates into CASSSRQGQGYQTQYF.

The chain employs TRBV6-1 and TRBJ2-7, with TRBD1 matching 10 bases. The CDR3 has 14 residues. CDR1 and CDR2 from the germline V gene are MNHNS and SASEGT. Unmatched junction bases numbered 8, after V lost 6 bases and J lost 6 bases. CDR3 coding DNA: TGTGCCAGCAGCGACAGGGGGCGGATCACCGAGCAGTACTTC. It codes for CASSDRGRITEQYF.

The genes are TRBV19 and TRBJ2-3; either TRBD1 or TRBD2 may supply D (5 bases each). The length of the CDR3 is 13 residues. V was trimmed by 7 bases and J by 0 bases, leaving 8 bases between them. Germline V gene lookup returns CDR1 LNHDA and CDR2 SQIVND (reference sequence). CDR3 bases: TGTGCCAGTACTTGGGGGAGCACAGATACGCAGTATTTT. This gives the protein CASTWGSTDTQYF.

The chain combines TRBV5-6 with TRBJ1-5; maybe TRBD1 (6 bases). This CDR3 spans 14 amino acids. Trimming stripped 5 bases from V and 7 bases from J, with 16 bases between. Germline V gene sequence: CDR1 SGHDT, CDR2 YYEEEE. CDR3 DNA sequence: TGTGCCAGCAGTTCTATCGGGGGCGGGCAGCCCCAGCATTTT. It translates to CASSSIGGGQPQHF. Supplemented by reference TRBV5-6 and TRBJ1-5, the full variable domain reads DAGVTQSPTHLIKTRGQQVTLRCSPKSGHDTVSWYQQALGQGPQFIFQYYEEEERQRGNFPDRFSGHQFPNYSSELNVNALLLGDSALYLCASSSIGGGQPQHFGDGTRLSIL.

This clone was observed once. This chain joins TRBV27 and TRBJ2-1; a possible D gene is TRBD1 (5 bases). CDR1 MNHEY and CDR2 SMNVEV come from the germline V gene (reference sequence). Trimming removed 6 bases at V and 12 bases at J, with 18 bases between. The CDR3 sequence is 13 residues long. CDR3 sequence: CASRSLGPSLQFF. CDR3 DNA: TGTGCCAGCAGATCCCTGGGGCCGAGTTTGCAGTTCTTC.

The V call is TRBV5-4, the J call TRBJ2-2; TRBD1 aligns across 7 bases. There are 13 residues in the CDR3. CDR1 SGHNT and CDR2 YYREEE come from the germline V gene (reference sequence). Trimming took 5 bases from V and 11 from J; bases not matched to a gene: 9. The CDR3 sequence is CASRPPGGDELFF. The CDR3 DNA reads TGTGCCAGCAGACCCCCAGGGGGTGATGAGCTGTTTTTT.

The chain has TRBV14 and TRBJ2-7, with 7 nucleotides matching TRBD2. Germline CDR1 SGHDN, CDR2 FVKESK. J lost 5 bases, V lost 9 bases, and 10 bases had no gene match. This CDR3 comprises 13 residues. This CDR3 reads CARDAGVRNEQYF. CDR3 nucleotide sequence: TGTGCCAGAGACGCGGGGGTGAGGAACGAGCAGTACTTC.

V gene TRBV19 combines with J gene TRBJ2-5; tentatively, D is TRBD2 (6 bases). This CDR3 is 13 amino acids long. Germline V gene lookup returns CDR1 LNHDA and CDR2 SQIVND (reference sequence). V lost 4 bases to trimming and J lost 3 bases, with 9 bases between them. CDR3 sequence (DNA): TGTGCCAGTAGTACGGACTACAAAGAGACCCAGTACTTC. This translates into CASSTDYKETQYF.

The chain recombines TRBV5-1 with TRBJ1-5, with TRBD1 matching 9 bases. J was trimmed by 2 bases and V by 0 bases; bases with no gene match: 0. The CDR3 extends over 15 amino acids. The germline CDR1 and CDR2 sequences are SGHRS and YFSETQ. The CDR3 spells CASSLGDRGNQPQHF. As DNA, the CDR3 is TGCGCCAGCAGCTTGGGGGACAGGGGCAATCAGCCCCAGCATTTT.

The rearrangement joins TRBV15 to TRBJ1-2, with 9 bases fitting TRBD1. In germline, CDR1 is LNHNV, CDR2 YYDKDF (reference sequence). V lost 5 bases, J lost 11 bases, and 12 bases stayed unmatched. The CDR3 sequence is 14 residues long. DNA for the CDR3: TGTGCCACCAGCTTTCAACAGGGGGCACTACGATACACCTTC. It specifies CATSFQQGALRYTF.

The chain couples TRBV9 to TRBJ2-2; 9 bases line up with TRBD1. The CDR3 totals 15 residues. Germline V lookup: CDR1 SGDLS, CDR2 YYNGEE. The ends lost 4 bases at V and 0 bases at J; junction bases unmatched: 1. CDR3 bases: TGTGCCAGCAGCTGGACAGGGGCGAACACCGGGGAGCTGTTTTTT. Protein: CASSWTGANTGELFF.

This sequence joins TRBV6-1 and TRBJ1-1; D might be TRBD1 (5 bases). CDR1 is MNHNS and CDR2 is SASEGT in the germline V gene. V was clipped by 5 bases and J by 1 base, with 11 bases between them. The CDR3 covers 14 residues. CDR3 loop: CASSRDFQNTEAFF. The CDR3 DNA sequence: TGTGCCAGCAGTAGGGACTTCCAGAACACTGAAGCTTTCTTT.